Below, 18 T cell receptor beta chains from the same sample are listed, as sequenced in a study of blood T cells in healthy people across ages. The second PCR ran about 6 to 12 cycles with a sample-barcoded 5' primer and J-beta primers. Using its own MiXCR run on the 5' RACE reads, TCRdb lists one record per CDR3 protein. The sample consists of 780,000 or so distinct CDR3 sequences, 45% to 70% of them appearing once. Sequenced input: blood. These receptors were obtained from a man aged 40-50 years in good health.

The chain links TRBV27 to TRBJ2-4; D perhaps matches TRBD2 (5 bases). The better agreement between TRBJ2-7 and the DNA end casts doubt on the J call. The CDR3 is made up of 17 amino acids. Germline CDR1 is MNHEY and CDR2 is SMNVEV (reference sequence). Here the CDR3 reads CASSLSGSGSWEYEQYF. The CDR3, as DNA: TGTGCCAGCAGTTTATCGGGGTCGGGGAGTTGGGAATACGAGCAGTACTTC.

The rearrangement links TRBV24-1 to TRBJ2-1, with 12 bases matching TRBD2. Germline V gene sequence: CDR1 KGHDR, CDR2 SFDVKD. Trimming at V came to 6 bases and at J to 0 bases, leaving 5 bases not matched to a gene. This CDR3 contains 17 residues. CDR3 in DNA: TGTGCCACCAGTTCCAGGACTAGCGGGATCTCCTACAATGAGCAGTTCTTC. This sequence encodes CATSSRTSGISYNEQFF.

J is TRBJ2-4 and V is TRBV7-8; D uncertain. The CDR3 runs to 15 residues. Germline CDR1 SGHVS, CDR2 FQNEAQ. V gave up 5 bases and J gave up 3 bases, with 14 bases separating them. This CDR3 is CASSLMGTDKNIQYF. The CDR3 region has the DNA TGTGCCAGCAGCCTTATGGGCACTGACAAAAACATTCAGTACTTC.

The chain recombines TRBV29-1 with TRBJ2-3, with TRBD1 matching 9 bases. The CDR3 length is 15 residues. J lost 8 bases, V lost 5 bases, and 14 bases had no gene match. Germline-derived CDR1 and CDR2 are SQVTM and ANQGSEA. Here the CDR3 DNA reads TGCAGCGTTCGTTCCGGGACAGGGCTCTCACCTACGCAGTATTTT. Protein sequence: CSVRSGTGLSPTQYF.

This clonotype came up a few times. The chain has TRBV6-5 and TRBJ1-1; 8 bases fit TRBD1. The CDR3 spans 16 residues. CDR1 and CDR2 from the germline V gene are MNHEY and SVGAGI. With 0 bases clipped from V and 4 bases from J, the junction kept 7 bases outside the gene matches. The chain's CDR3 is CASSYSSTGAVTEAFF. The CDR3 DNA is TGTGCCAGCAGTTACTCTTCGACAGGGGCAGTCACTGAAGCTTTCTTT.

This clonotype was recorded once. Germline is not matched at one junction end, which may reflect a read error. The V gene is TRBV15, the J gene TRBJ2-6, with D tentatively TRBD1 (5 bases). The length of the CDR3 is 18 residues. Germline CDR1 reads LNHNV; CDR2 reads YYDKDF (reference sequence). The CDR3 reads CATSNQGGGLSEANVLTF. The CDR3 DNA reads TGTGCCACCAGCAACCAGGGTGGTGGTCTCTCTGAGGCCAACGTCCTGACTTTC.

Only one count was recorded for this clonotype. J is TRBJ2-1 and V is TRBV6-1, with 9 bases lining up with TRBD2. The V segment lost 3 bases and the J segment 2 bases; nucleotides outside the gene matches: 8. Germline-derived CDR1 and CDR2 are MNHNS and SASEGT. The CDR3 sequence is 17 residues long. CDR3 amino acids: CASSDQAGGAPYNEQFF. In nucleotides, the CDR3 is TGTGCCAGCAGTGATCAAGCGGGGGGAGCTCCCTACAATGAGCAGTTCTTC.

The sample holds one count of this clonotype. V is TRBV7-2 and J is TRBJ2-5, with D perhaps matching TRBD1 (6 bases). From germline, CDR1 is SGHTA and CDR2 FQGNSA. CDR3 length equals 20 residues. V dropped 1 base and J dropped 3 bases, with 27 bases sitting between them. Written as DNA, the CDR3 is TGTGCCAGCAGCTTAGTGGGGGCAGCTCTGACCTCAAACTCAGAAGAGACCCAGTACTTC. Amino acids: CASSLVGAALTSNSEETQYF.

The J gene is TRBJ1-5, the V gene TRBV12-3 or TRBV12-4; tentatively, D is TRBD1 (6 bases). V lost 2 bases and J lost 4, with 9 bases in between. The CDR3 runs 14 residues. The CDR3 DNA follows: TGTGCCAGCAGTTTAATAGGGGGAAATCAGCCCCAGCATTTT. Encoded protein: CASSLIGGNQPQHF.

The chain has TRBV20-1 and TRBJ2-5; no clear D. Germline V gene sequence: CDR1 DFQATT, CDR2 SNEGSKA (reference sequence). The V and J ends lost 1 base and 11 bases respectively, with 20 bases between them. There are 14 residues in the CDR3. The CDR3 here is CSARVVQDLQKQYF. CDR3 nucleotide sequence: TGCAGTGCTAGAGTTGTGCAGGACCTACAAAAGCAGTACTTC.

The CDR3 region is CASSSFKTGGQETQYF. CDR3 in DNA: TGCGCCAGCAGCTCGTTTAAAACAGGGGGACAAGAGACCCAGTACTTC. The chain couples TRBV5-1 to TRBJ2-5, with 8 bases aligning to TRBD1. The CDR3 length is 16 residues. Germline values: CDR1 SGHRS, CDR2 YFSETQ. V shed 3 bases and J 2 bases; nucleotides not matched to a gene: 9.

This clonotype was found a few times. J is TRBJ1-6 and V is TRBV5-5, with D hard to call. Germline V lookup: CDR1 SGHKS, CDR2 YYEKEE (reference sequence). Trimming took 0 bases from V and 2 from J, leaving 6 bases between them. The CDR3 has 15 amino acids. CDR3 loop: CASSLDGTYNSPLHF. CDR3 DNA sequence: TGTGCCAGCAGCTTGGACGGGACCTATAATTCACCCCTCCACTTT.

The chain employs TRBV6-1 and TRBJ2-4; the match to TRBD2 covers 8 bases. The J call may not be correct, given that the DNA end is closer to TRBJ2-7. The CDR3 has 21 residues. CDR1 is MNHNS and CDR2 is SASEGT in the germline V gene. The CDR3 is CASRIPLQVAGGLPRGYEQYF. CDR3 coding DNA: TGTGCCAGCAGAATACCGCTCCAAGTCGCGGGGGGACTACCCAGGGGCTACGAGCAGTACTTC.

The rearrangement links TRBV3-1 to TRBJ1-1; TRBD1 might be the D (6 bases). The germline V gene encodes CDR1 LGHDT and CDR2 YNNKEL (reference sequence). This CDR3 is built from 13 residues. V gave up 8 bases and J gave up 10 bases, with 20 bases separating them. The CDR3 region has the DNA TGTGCCAGCTCTAGGGGGGGAGACTTGGGAGCTTTCTTT. It codes for CASSRGGDLGAFF.

In this sample, this clonotype turned up a few times. The chain joins TRBV12-3 or TRBV12-4 to TRBJ1-2; a possible D gene is TRBD1 (5 bases). Trimming shortened V by 1 base and J by 5 bases, and 5 bases separated the two germline ends. The CDR3 is 12 residues long. In DNA, the CDR3 is TGTGCCAGCAGTTTAGGACAGTATGGCTACACCTTC. This gives the protein CASSLGQYGYTF.

The chain recombines TRBV4-3 with TRBJ2-1; D perhaps matches TRBD2 (5 bases). The CDR3 consists of 12 residues. The germline CDR1 and CDR2 sequences are LGHNA and YSLEER. Trimming took 1 base from V and 10 from J, leaving 8 bases between them. The CDR3 sequence is CASSQGTCEQFF. For the CDR3, the DNA is TGCGCCAGCAGCCAAGGGACTTGCGAGCAGTTCTTC.

This chain links TRBV10-3 with TRBJ2-7; D not resolved. This CDR3 region has 16 residues. Germline CDR1 is ENHRY and CDR2 is SYGVKD. V was pared by 0 bases and J by 0 bases, with 12 bases between. This chain's CDR3 is CAISESRLVGSYEQYF. CDR3 nucleotide sequence: TGTGCCATCAGTGAGTCCCGCTTGGTAGGCTCCTACGAGCAGTACTTC.

This clonotype showed up many times. The chain is built from TRBV11-2 and TRBJ1-2; 9 bases align to TRBD1. This CDR3 contains 18 residues. CDR1 and CDR2 (germline): SGHAT, FQNNGV. J was trimmed by 1 base and V by 4 bases; bases with no gene match: 13. DNA of the CDR3: TGTGCCAGCAGCTCGGGGAACAGGGGGCGCGGCTTTAACTATGGCTACACCTTC. Amino acid sequence: CASSSGNRGRGFNYGYTF.